This TCR beta chain was sequenced in a study of blood T cells in healthy people across ages. In the study overall: Every two T cells gave about one barcoded beta molecule via template switching.

Through a sample-barcoded 5' primer and a J-beta primer mix, a second PCR was run for about 6 to 11 cycles. TCRdb fed the 5' RACE reads into MiXCR, producing one record per CDR3 protein. The sample includes 540,000 or so distinct CDR3 sequences, about 45% of them seen just once. Donors gave roughly 10 milliliters of peripheral blood apiece. Per-sample PBMC isolation yielded at least 6.5 million cells. This sequence was found in an elderly man in good health. Sequenced material: blood.

CDR3 protein: CASSGSGLAGAYNEQFF. CDR3 DNA: TGTGCCAGCAGCGGGTCGGGACTAGCGGGGGCCTACAATGAGCAGTTCTTC. The chain recombines TRBV7-2 with TRBJ2-1; the match to TRBD2 covers 14 bases. Germline loops: CDR1 SGHTA, CDR2 FQGNSA. The CDR3 is 17 amino acids. V lost 5 bases to trimming and J lost 2 bases; unmatched junction nucleotides: 5.